This T cell receptor (beta chain) emerged from a study of blood T cell repertoires in COVID-19. With V trimmed by 4 bases and J by 2 bases, 6 bases remained unmatched. The CDR3 has 15 residues. In germline, CDR1 is SEHNR, CDR2 FQNEAQ (reference sequence). As processed by the authors: From reference gene primer amplification, estimates of nucleated cell counts were derived. This table comes from immunoSEQ multiplex PCR, and its TCRdb copy is limited to in-frame clones, with some not included. For V, J and clone size, that table is used; D and trimming come from the DNA. The table shows some 300,000 clones, with 65% to 90% occurring only once. This clone occurred a few times.

The source material was peripheral blood. The sequence was obtained from a woman aged 70 to 79 with COVID-19, enrolled during active disease. The J gene is TRBJ2-3, the V gene TRBV7-9, with 7 bases aligning to TRBD2. The CDR3 spells CASSSSRDYTDTQYF. CDR3 DNA: TGTGCCAGCAGCTCCTCCCGGGACTACACAGATACGCAGTATTTT.